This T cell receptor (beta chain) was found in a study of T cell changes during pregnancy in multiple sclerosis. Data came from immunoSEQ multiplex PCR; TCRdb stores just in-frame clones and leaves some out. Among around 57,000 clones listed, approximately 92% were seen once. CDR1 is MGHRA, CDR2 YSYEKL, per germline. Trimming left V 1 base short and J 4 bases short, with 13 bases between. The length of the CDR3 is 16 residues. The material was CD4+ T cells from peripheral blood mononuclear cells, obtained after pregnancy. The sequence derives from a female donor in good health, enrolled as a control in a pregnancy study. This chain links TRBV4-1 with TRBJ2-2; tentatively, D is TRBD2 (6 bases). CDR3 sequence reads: CASSQGAGKGTGELFF. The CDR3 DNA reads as TGCGCCAGCAGCCAAGGGGCGGGGAAGGGCACCGGGGAGCTGTTTTTT.